The entry that follows covers one TCR beta chain sequence. Antigen unknown. Sequencing targeted expressed TCRB transcripts, as all isolated RNA had been reverse transcribed. Only in-frame clones appear in the TCRdb table, and some are missing; sequencing was by immunoSEQ multiplex PCR. The repertoire holds a few hundred thousand clones, with around a quarter as singletons. One heparinised draw, averaging roughly 100 mL, was taken per donor. Markers CD45RO/CCR7/CD25/CD127/CD95/CD27 served to sort CD4+ naive, central memory, regulatory and stem cell-like memory cells. The data belong to a study of beta chain features in type 1 diabetes. Study-level points and caveats: There were fewer insertions and more deletions at the VDJ junctions of type 1 diabetes patients. A moderate, significant TCRB CDR3 shortening appeared in type 1 diabetes across four CD4+ subsets.

V was clipped by 3 bases and J by 8 bases; unmatched bases: 8. CDR3 length equals 14 residues. Germline V CDR1 and CDR2: SNHLY, FYNNEI. The chain carries TRBV2 and TRBJ2-3, with 7 positions matching TRBD2. The receptor's source is a man aged 25-45 years in good health. Specimen: central memory CD4+ T cells from blood. The CDR3 DNA sequence: TGTGCCAGCAGTGAGCGGGACTACCGCCCTACGCAGTATTTT. The encoded protein is CASSERDYRPTQYF.